The 14 T cell receptor beta chains below all came from one sample that was sequenced in a study of T cell changes during pregnancy in multiple sclerosis. Profiling relied on immunoSEQ multiplex PCR, and the TCRdb table lists in-frame clones only, not all of them. The data contain some 70,000 clones, under 90% of them seen just once; the ten biggest clones take up approximately 9.5%. Material: peripheral blood, obtained after pregnancy. The source of these receptors is a female donor in good health, enrolled as a control in a pregnancy study.

V usage is TRBV30 and J usage is TRBJ1-1, with D unclear. V lost 7 bases and J lost 7, with 13 bases in between. The CDR3 spans 11 residues. Germline CDR1 GTSNPN, CDR2 SVGIG (reference sequence). CDR3 DNA sequence: TGTGCCTTAGAACAGCCGCGTGAAGCTTTCTTT. Protein sequence: CALEQPREAFF.

This chain connects TRBV6-1 to TRBJ1-1; 7 nucleotides align to TRBD1. CDR1 is MNHNS, CDR2 SASEGT, per germline. Trimming at V came to 2 bases and at J to 5 bases, leaving 17 bases not matched to a gene. CDR3 size: 18 residues. CDR3 nucleotide sequence: TGTGCCAGCAGTGAATGGAGTGACAGGGTATACGGGACGACTGAAGCTTTCTTT. It encodes CASSEWSDRVYGTTEAFF.

This clone was observed a handful of times. The chain has TRBV29-1 and TRBJ1-1; no firm D call. The CDR3 sequence is 11 residues long. The V and J ends lost 4 bases and 8 bases respectively, with 11 bases between them. From germline, CDR1 is SQVTM and CDR2 ANQGSEA. This CDR3 reads CSVVGRTEAFF. The CDR3 coding sequence is TGCAGCGTTGTCGGGAGGACCGAAGCTTTCTTT.

To note about this clone: At one boundary the junction diverges from the germline segment, which might be a read error. The CDR3 nucleotides are TGCAGCGTTGAAGATCGGGAAGCCCGGGTCTTC. Protein: CSVEDREARVF. V and J are TRBV29-1 and TRBJ1-2; D gene unclear. From germline, CDR1 is SQVTM and CDR2 ANQGSEA. This CDR3 has 11 amino acids.

V gene TRBV19 combines with J gene TRBJ2-7, with 11 positions matching TRBD1. CDR1 and CDR2 from the germline V gene are LNHDA and SQIVND (reference sequence). Trimming cost V 10 bases and J 5 bases; bases outside gene matches: 4. There are 12 residues in the CDR3. CDR3 amino acids: CATRTGGHEQYF. In nucleotides, the CDR3 is TGTGCCACGCGGACAGGGGGCCACGAGCAGTACTTC.

The V gene is TRBV25-1, the J gene TRBJ2-1; 7 nucleotides align to TRBD2. The CDR3 runs 16 residues. J was trimmed by 6 bases and V by 1 base; bases with no gene match: 9. Germline values: CDR1 MGHDK, CDR2 SYGVNS. CDR3 residues: CASSESPAGSGNEQFF. Here the CDR3 DNA reads TGTGCCAGCAGTGAATCGCCAGCGGGATCAGGCAATGAGCAGTTCTTC.

In regard to this clone: At one end the junction does not follow the germline gene, possibly because of a read error. This chain connects TRBV7-7 to TRBJ2-1; maybe TRBD1 (6 bases). Germline V CDR1 and CDR2: SSHAT, FNYEAQ (reference sequence). CDR3 size: 15 residues. The CDR3 protein is CASSLNGGSNNEQFF. In DNA form, the CDR3 reads TGTGCCAGCAGCTTAAATGGGGGCTCCAACAATGAGCAGTTCTTC.

The chain is built from TRBV30 and TRBJ1-2; TRBD1 matches 9 bases. Germline CDR1 GTSNPN, CDR2 SVGIG (reference sequence). This CDR3 has 12 amino acids. V lost 3 bases and J lost 7; bases outside the gene matches: 3. The CDR3 bases are TGTGCCTGGAGGGGACAGGGCTCTGGCTACACCTTC. This sequence encodes CAWRGQGSGYTF.

The chain uses TRBV9 and TRBJ2-5, with 8 nucleotides matching TRBD2. Germline lookup yields CDR1 SGDLS and CDR2 YYNGEE. Unmatched junction bases numbered 16, after V lost 4 bases and J lost 5 bases. This CDR3 spans 17 amino acids. CDR3 sequence (DNA): TGTGCCAGCAGCCGGGGGGGAGGGCTGAGGTCCGGGGAGACCCAGTACTTC. It is translated as CASSRGGGLRSGETQYF.

The chain carries TRBV19 and TRBJ1-5, with no clear D. The germline V gene encodes CDR1 LNHDA and CDR2 SQIVND (reference sequence). There are 15 residues in the CDR3. V was shortened by 7 bases and J by 5 bases, with 18 bases between the two germline ends. CDR3 residues: CASKIRLEGDQPQHF. The CDR3 DNA sequence: TGTGCCAGTAAAATTAGGTTAGAGGGAGATCAGCCCCAGCATTTT.

The chain joins TRBV19 to TRBJ2-7; 7 nucleotides align to TRBD2. This CDR3 is 14 amino acids long. V shed 5 bases and J 5 bases; nucleotides not matched to a gene: 9. The V gene's germline CDR1 is LNHDA and CDR2 SQIVND (reference sequence). The CDR3 region has the DNA TGTGCCAGTAGTGGGGGGGGGTTGGGGAACGAGCAGTACTTC. Amino acids: CASSGGGLGNEQYF.

The genes are TRBV10-3 and TRBJ2-5, with 14 bases matching TRBD2. The CDR3 is 16 amino acids. V shed 5 bases, J shed 4 bases, and the junction held 6 bases outside the gene matches. Germline values: CDR1 ENHRY, CDR2 SYGVKD. CDR3 sequence reads: CAISSTSGGAGETQYF. CDR3 in DNA: TGTGCCATCAGTTCGACTAGCGGGGGGGCCGGAGAGACCCAGTACTTC.

The V gene is TRBV7-9, the J gene TRBJ2-7; D possibly corresponds to TRBD2 (6 bases). The CDR3 is 13 residues long. The V end was cut by 3 bases, the J end by 2 bases, with 8 bases between. The V gene's germline CDR1 is SEHNR and CDR2 FQNEAQ (reference sequence). CDR3 protein: CASSLEGTYEQYF. For the CDR3, the DNA is TGTGCCAGCAGCTTGGAGGGGACCTACGAGCAGTACTTC.

The chain links TRBV19 to TRBJ2-1; TRBD2 is a possible D gene (6 bases). In germline, CDR1 is LNHDA, CDR2 SQIVND (reference sequence). Trimming cost V 8 bases and J 7 bases, with 15 bases left between them. This CDR3 region has 13 residues. Written as DNA, the CDR3 is TGTGCCAGTCGTAGGAGGGAGACTAATGAGCAGTTCTTC. Translated: CASRRRETNEQFF.